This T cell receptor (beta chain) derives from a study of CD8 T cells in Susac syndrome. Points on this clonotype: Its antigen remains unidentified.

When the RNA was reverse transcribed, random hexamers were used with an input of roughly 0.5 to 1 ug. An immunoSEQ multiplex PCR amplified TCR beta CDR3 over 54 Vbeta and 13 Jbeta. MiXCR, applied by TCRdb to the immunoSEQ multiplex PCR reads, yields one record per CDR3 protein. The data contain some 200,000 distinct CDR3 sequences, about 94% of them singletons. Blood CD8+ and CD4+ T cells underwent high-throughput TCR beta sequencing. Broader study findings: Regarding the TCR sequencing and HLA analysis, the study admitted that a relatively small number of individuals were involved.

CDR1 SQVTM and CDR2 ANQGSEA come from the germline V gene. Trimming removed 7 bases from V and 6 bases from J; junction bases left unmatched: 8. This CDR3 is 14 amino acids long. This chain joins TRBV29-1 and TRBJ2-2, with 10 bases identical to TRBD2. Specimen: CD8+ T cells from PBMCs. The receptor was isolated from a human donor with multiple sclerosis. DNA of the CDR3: TGCAGCGCTAGCGGGAGAGGCGGGCCCGGGGAGCTGTTTTTT. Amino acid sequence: CSASGRGGPGELFF.